Listed here are 17 T cell receptor beta chains from one sample, sequenced in a study of spatial heterogeneity in lung cancer. TCRdb redid the calling of the 5' RACE reads with MiXCR, one entry per CDR3 protein. The sample carries approximately 5,000 distinct CDR3 sequences, roughly 24% recorded once. Noted time point: sample taken at primary tumor resection. Sequencing of whole RNA from tumor, nontumor lung or frozen PBMC involved no sorting. Sequenced material: PBMCs, taken at surgery. The receptors come from a male donor with early-stage non-small cell lung cancer.

The chain is built from TRBV20-1 and TRBJ1-4; the D is unclear. The V gene's germline CDR1 is DFQATT and CDR2 SNEGSKA (reference sequence). This CDR3 comprises 15 residues. V was shortened by 3 bases and J by 5 bases, with 16 bases between the two germline ends. The DNA for the CDR3 is TGCAGTGCTAGTAATACCAAGGACCTCAATGAAAAACTGTTTTTT. This codes for CSASNTKDLNEKLFF.

This clonotype is labeled as medium-sized. CDR3 region: CASNLLSGGRGYQETQYF. The CDR3 DNA reads TGCGCCAGCAACCTACTCTCTGGGGGCAGGGGGTACCAAGAGACCCAGTACTTC. The V gene is TRBV23-1, the J gene TRBJ2-5, with 7 bases aligning to TRBD1. TRBV23-1 is an ORF for which the function is uncertain. This CDR3 is 18 amino acids long. V was clipped by 7 bases and J by 0 bases; unmatched bases: 17.

The chain recombines TRBV4-2 with TRBJ1-2, with D tentatively TRBD1 (6 bases). The CDR3 is 14 amino acids. Germline lookup yields CDR1 LGHNA and CDR2 YNFKEQ. V was cut by 0 bases and J by 4 bases, with 9 bases left in between. The CDR3 protein is CASSQDEGGYGYTF. The CDR3 nucleotides read TGTGCCAGCAGCCAAGATGAGGGGGGCTATGGCTACACCTTC.

This clonotype was detected a few times. The chain couples TRBV27 to TRBJ1-1; TRBD1 matches at 9 bases. Germline V lookup: CDR1 MNHEY, CDR2 SMNVEV (reference sequence). The CDR3 is 15 amino acids. The ends lost 4 bases at V and 4 bases at J; junction bases unmatched: 7. The CDR3 loop reads CASSSTGGGGTEAFF. DNA for the CDR3: TGTGCCAGCAGTTCGACAGGGGGAGGTGGCACTGAAGCTTTCTTT.

This clonotype has more than one count but fewer than ten. This chain joins TRBV11-2 and TRBJ2-4; possible D gene TRBD1, 5 bases. CDR1 is SGHAT, CDR2 FQNNGV, per germline. The CDR3 length is 14 residues. V was shortened by 7 bases and J by 9 bases, with 19 bases between the two germline ends. CDR3 protein: CASKLIVRGSIQYF. In DNA, the CDR3 is TGTGCCAGCAAGCTTATCGTTAGGGGTAGCATTCAGTACTTC.

This clonotype occurred many times. The rearrangement links TRBV28 to TRBJ2-1, with TRBD2 matching over 9 bases. CDR1 and CDR2 (germline): MDHEN, SYDVKM. The V segment lost 7 bases and the J segment 7 bases; nucleotides outside the gene matches: 8. The CDR3 loop spans 14 amino acids. The CDR3 nucleotides are TGTGCCAGCACCCCGCGGGGGGGGAGGAATGAGCAGTTCTTC. This sequence encodes CASTPRGGRNEQFF.

This clonotype rates as medium-sized. This rearrangement joins TRBV28 to TRBJ2-3, with TRBD2 matching over 11 bases. Losses at the gene ends were 6 bases for V and 0 bases for J; bases not matched to a gene: 2. CDR1 is MDHEN, CDR2 SYDVKM, per germline. The CDR3 is made up of 15 amino acids. The CDR3 reads CASRLAGVSTDTQYF. The DNA for the CDR3 is TGTGCCAGCAGACTAGCGGGAGTTAGCACAGATACGCAGTATTTT.

By proportion, this clonotype is medium-sized. V usage is TRBV28 and J usage is TRBJ2-1; D not resolved. Germline CDR1 MDHEN, CDR2 SYDVKM. Trimming left V 3 bases short and J 9 bases short, with 3 bases between. The CDR3 contains 10 residues. Here the CDR3 DNA reads TGTGCCAGCAGTTTTTTTGAGCAGTTCTTC. Translated, it gives CASSFFEQFF.

This clonotype appeared once. The CDR3 reads CASSLSALNEQFF. CDR3 bases: TGTGCCAGCAGCTTAAGTGCCCTCAATGAGCAGTTCTTC. The J gene is TRBJ2-1, the V gene TRBV7-3, with D uncertain. Trimming left V 1 base short and J 6 bases short, with 7 bases between. Germline V CDR1 and CDR2: SGHTA, FQGTGA. The CDR3 has 13 amino acids.

The table lists this clonotype with a few counts. DNA for the CDR3: TGTGCCTGGAGTGTACGGCGGCTAGTGGGAGAGACCCAGTACTTC. This sequence encodes CAWSVRRLVGETQYF. The gene calls are TRBV30 and TRBJ2-5; D remains ambiguous. The CDR3 covers 15 residues. Germline assignment: CDR1 GTSNPN and CDR2 SVGIG (reference sequence). V dropped 0 bases and J dropped 4 bases, with 15 bases sitting between them.

This clonotype has a single count. The chain links TRBV5-1 to TRBJ2-4, with unresolved D. The germline V gene encodes CDR1 SGHRS and CDR2 YFSETQ. V shed 0 bases and J shed 7 bases, with 8 bases lying between them. This CDR3 has 13 amino acids. CDR3 residues: CASSLGVANIQYF. The CDR3 coding sequence is TGCGCCAGCAGCTTGGGGGTAGCTAACATTCAGTACTTC.

The CDR3 is CASIRQGMNTEAFF. The CDR3, as DNA: TGTGCCAGCATCCGTCAGGGGATGAACACTGAAGCTTTCTTT. The gene calls are TRBV7-2 and TRBJ1-1; maybe TRBD1 (6 bases). Trimming took off 7 bases at V and 0 bases at J, with 12 bases between the two ends. Germline V gene data show CDR1 as SGHTA and CDR2 as FQGNSA. The CDR3 has 14 amino acids.

By sample fraction, this clonotype is medium-sized (0.01 to 0.1%). The chain uses TRBV4-1 and TRBJ2-5, with TRBD2 matching 10 bases. The V and J ends lost 1 base and 5 bases, in that order; junction bases with no gene match: 13. Germline V gene data show CDR1 as MGHRA and CDR2 as YSYEKL. The CDR3 consists of 18 residues. DNA for the CDR3: TGCGCCAGCAGCCAAGTCGAGGGACTAGCGACGAACGAGGAGACCCAGTACTTC. This codes for CASSQVEGLATNEETQYF.

V and J are TRBV20-1 and TRBJ2-4; no clear D gene. Trimming took 6 bases from V and 0 from J, leaving 12 bases between them. Germline V gives CDR1 DFQATT, CDR2 SNEGSKA (reference sequence). The CDR3 runs 14 residues. The CDR3, as DNA: TGCAGTGCCATGATGAATCTAGCCAAAAACATTCAGTACTTC. Its protein is CSAMMNLAKNIQYF.

V and J are TRBV19 and TRBJ1-6; 9 nucleotides agree with TRBD1. Germline CDR1 is LNHDA and CDR2 is SQIVND (reference sequence). V gave up 5 bases and J gave up 9 bases; unmatched junction bases: 11. This CDR3 has 16 residues. The CDR3 region has the DNA TGTGCCAGTAGTGACCCAACAGGGGGCAATCGTTCACCCCTCCACTTT. Protein sequence: CASSDPTGGNRSPLHF.

By sample fraction, this clonotype is medium-sized. J is TRBJ2-5 and V is TRBV19; the D is unclear. Trimming cost V 3 bases and J 5 bases, with 10 bases left between them. CDR1 LNHDA and CDR2 SQIVND come from the germline V gene (reference sequence). The CDR3 sequence is 13 residues long. The CDR3 sequence: CASSISLGETQYF. CDR3 sequence (DNA): TGTGCCAGTAGTATTTCGTTGGGGGAGACCCAGTACTTC.

V gene TRBV7-9 combines with J gene TRBJ2-3; D gene uncertain. The CDR3 runs 16 residues. CDR1 is SEHNR and CDR2 is FQNEAQ in the germline V gene (reference sequence). The V gene lost 2 bases and the J gene lost 2 bases, with 14 bases spanning the gap. The DNA for the CDR3 is TGTGCCAGCAGCTTATCTTCTGTCGGATACACAGATACGCAGTATTTT. Translation gives CASSLSSVGYTDTQYF.